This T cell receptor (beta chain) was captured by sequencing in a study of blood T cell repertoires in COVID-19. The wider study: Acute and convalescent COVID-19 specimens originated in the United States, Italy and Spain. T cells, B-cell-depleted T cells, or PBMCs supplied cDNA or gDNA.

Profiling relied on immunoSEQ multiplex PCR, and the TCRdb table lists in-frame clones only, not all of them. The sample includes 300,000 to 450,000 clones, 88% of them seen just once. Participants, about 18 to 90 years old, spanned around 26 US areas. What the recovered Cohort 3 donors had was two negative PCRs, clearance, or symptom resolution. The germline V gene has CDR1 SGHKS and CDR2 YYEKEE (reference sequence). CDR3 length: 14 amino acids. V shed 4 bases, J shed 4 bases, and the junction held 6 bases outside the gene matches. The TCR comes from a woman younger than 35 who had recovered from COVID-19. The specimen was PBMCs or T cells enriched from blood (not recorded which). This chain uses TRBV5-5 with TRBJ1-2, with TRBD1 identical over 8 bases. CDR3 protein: CASSLEQGGYGYTF. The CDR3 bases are TGTGCCAGCAGCCTGGAACAGGGGGGCTATGGCTACACCTTC.